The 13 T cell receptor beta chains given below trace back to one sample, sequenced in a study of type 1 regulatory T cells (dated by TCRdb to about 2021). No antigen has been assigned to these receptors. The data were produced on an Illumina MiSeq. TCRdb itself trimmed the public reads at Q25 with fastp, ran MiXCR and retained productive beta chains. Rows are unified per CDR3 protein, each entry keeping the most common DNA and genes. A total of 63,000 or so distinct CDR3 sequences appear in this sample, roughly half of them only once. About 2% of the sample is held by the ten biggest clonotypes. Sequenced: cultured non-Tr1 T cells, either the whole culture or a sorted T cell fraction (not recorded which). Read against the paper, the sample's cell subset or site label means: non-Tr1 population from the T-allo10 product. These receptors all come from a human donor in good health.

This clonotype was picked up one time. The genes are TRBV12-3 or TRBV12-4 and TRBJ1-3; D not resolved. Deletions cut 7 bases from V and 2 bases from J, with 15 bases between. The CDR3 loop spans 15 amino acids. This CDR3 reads CASTPGGGTGNTIYF. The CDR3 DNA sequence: TGTGCCAGCACCCCGGGAGGAGGGACTGGAAACACCATATATTTT.

The CDR3 reads CASSPIQGWRGYTF. The CDR3 coding sequence is TGTGCCAGCAGTCCCATTCAGGGTTGGCGTGGCTACACCTTC. The chain carries TRBV27 and TRBJ1-2, with D possibly TRBD1 on 5 matching bases. This CDR3 is built from 14 residues. The germline gives CDR1 MNHEY, CDR2 SMNVEV (reference sequence). Trimming removed 5 bases from V and 7 bases from J, with 17 bases in between.

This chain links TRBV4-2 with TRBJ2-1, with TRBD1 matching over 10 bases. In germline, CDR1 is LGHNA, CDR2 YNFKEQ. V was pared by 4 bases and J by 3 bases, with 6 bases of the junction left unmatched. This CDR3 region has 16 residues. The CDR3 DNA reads TGTGCCAGCAGCCGATCGACAGGGGGCGACTACAATGAGCAGTTCTTC. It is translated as CASSRSTGGDYNEQFF.

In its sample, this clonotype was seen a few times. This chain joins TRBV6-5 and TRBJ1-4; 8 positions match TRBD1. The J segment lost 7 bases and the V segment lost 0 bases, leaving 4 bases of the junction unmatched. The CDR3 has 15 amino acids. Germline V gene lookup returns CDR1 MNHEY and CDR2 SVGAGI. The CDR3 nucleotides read TGTGCCAGCAGTTACTCCGGGACAGGTGGTGAAAAACTGTTTTTT. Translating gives CASSYSGTGGEKLFF.

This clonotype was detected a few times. The CDR3 protein is CASTGGLAASYNEQFF. CDR3 bases: TGTGCCAGCACAGGGGGACTAGCGGCCTCCTACAATGAGCAGTTCTTC. The chain couples TRBV6-2 or TRBV6-3 to TRBJ2-1; 11 bases map to TRBD2. Germline CDR1 reads MNHEY; CDR2 reads SVGEGT. Unmatched junction bases numbered 5, after V lost 7 bases and J lost 0 bases. This CDR3 has 16 residues.

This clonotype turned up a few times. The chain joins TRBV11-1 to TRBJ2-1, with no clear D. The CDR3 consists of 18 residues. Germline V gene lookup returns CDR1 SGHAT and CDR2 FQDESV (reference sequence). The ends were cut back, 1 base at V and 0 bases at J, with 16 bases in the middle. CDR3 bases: TGTGCCAGCAGCTTAGGACGTAAAACGTTAAGCTCCTACAATGAGCAGTTCTTC. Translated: CASSLGRKTLSSYNEQFF.

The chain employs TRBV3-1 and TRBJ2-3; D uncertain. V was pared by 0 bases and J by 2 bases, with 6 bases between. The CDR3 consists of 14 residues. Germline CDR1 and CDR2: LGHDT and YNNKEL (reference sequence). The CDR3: CASSQERPTDTQYF. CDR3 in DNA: TGTGCCAGCAGCCAAGAACGCCCCACAGATACGCAGTATTTT.

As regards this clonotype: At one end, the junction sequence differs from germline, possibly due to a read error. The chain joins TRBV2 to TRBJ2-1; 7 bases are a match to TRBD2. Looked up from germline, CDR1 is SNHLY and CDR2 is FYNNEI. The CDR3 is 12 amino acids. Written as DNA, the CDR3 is TGTGCCATCCGGACTAGTAACAAGGAGCAGTTCTTC. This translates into CAIRTSNKEQFF.

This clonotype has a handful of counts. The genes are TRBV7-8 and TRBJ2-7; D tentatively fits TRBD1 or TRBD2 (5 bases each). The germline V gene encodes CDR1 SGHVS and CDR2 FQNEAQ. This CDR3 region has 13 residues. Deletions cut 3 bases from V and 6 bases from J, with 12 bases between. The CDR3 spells CASSLGVDREQYF. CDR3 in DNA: TGTGCCAGCAGCTTGGGGGTGGATCGCGAGCAGTACTTC.

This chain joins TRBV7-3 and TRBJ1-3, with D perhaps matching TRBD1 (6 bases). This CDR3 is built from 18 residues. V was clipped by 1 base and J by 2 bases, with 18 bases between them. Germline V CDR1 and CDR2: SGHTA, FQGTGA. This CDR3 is CASSLKLGVQGTGNTIYF. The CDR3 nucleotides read TGTGCCAGCAGCTTAAAGTTAGGCGTACAGGGCACTGGAAACACCATATATTTT.

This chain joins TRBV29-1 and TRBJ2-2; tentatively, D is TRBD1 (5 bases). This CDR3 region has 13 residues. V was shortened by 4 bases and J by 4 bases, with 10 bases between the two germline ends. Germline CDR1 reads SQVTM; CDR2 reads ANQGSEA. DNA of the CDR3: TGCAGCGTTGGGGGCAGGGCCACCGGGGAGCTGTTTTTT. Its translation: CSVGGRATGELFF.

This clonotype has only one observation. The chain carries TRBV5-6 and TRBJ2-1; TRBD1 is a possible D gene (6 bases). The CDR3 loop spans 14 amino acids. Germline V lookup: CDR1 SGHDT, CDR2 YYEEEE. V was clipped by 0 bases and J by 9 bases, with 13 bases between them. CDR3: CASSLVKGVSEQFF. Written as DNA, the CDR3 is TGTGCCAGCAGCTTGGTCAAGGGGGTTAGTGAGCAGTTCTTC.

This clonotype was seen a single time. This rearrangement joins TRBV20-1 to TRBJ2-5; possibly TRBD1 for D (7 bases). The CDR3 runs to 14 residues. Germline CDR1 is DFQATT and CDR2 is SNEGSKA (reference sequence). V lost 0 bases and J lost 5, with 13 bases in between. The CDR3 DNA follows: TGCAGTGCTAGAGATTGGAGGGGGCCGGAGACCCAGTACTTC. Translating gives CSARDWRGPETQYF.